This TCR beta chain was captured by sequencing in a study of cytomegalovirus exposure and HLA in healthy donors. PCR involved 60 Vbeta and 13 Jbeta primers. Generated by immunoSEQ multiplex PCR, the TCRdb table keeps only in-frame clones and is missing some. The sample lists about 150,000 clones, 85% occurring once. Germline CDR1 MDHEN, CDR2 SYDVKM. The CDR3 loop spans 17 amino acids. V trimming: 3 bases; J trimming: 3 bases; junction bases outside the gene matches: 8. Although they were nominally healthy when sampled, donors likely had unrecorded immune exposures. Notes on the study in general: Around 160 TCR beta chains were listed as cytomegalovirus-associated. In most subjects, TCR beta sequences reportedly gave accurate predictions of HLA-A and HLA-B alleles.

Worth noting for this clone: What it recognizes is unknown.

This clonotype originated in a boy aged 2 to 9 in good health and CMV-seronegative. The specimen was PBMCs. The chain couples TRBV28 to TRBJ1-1; 12 bases fit TRBD1. The CDR3 region has the DNA TGTGCCAGCAGTTTTGGTACCTGGGACAGGGGGCACACTGAAGCTTTCTTT. It specifies CASSFGTWDRGHTEAFF. The full variable domain, with the rest looked up from reference TRBV28 and TRBJ1-1, is DVKVTQSSRYLVKRTGEKVFLECVQDMDHENMFWYRQDPGLGLRLIYFSYDVKMKEKGDIPEGYSVSREKKERFSLILESASTNQTSMYLCASSFGTWDRGHTEAFFGQGTRLTVV.